The 24 T cell receptor beta chains presented below share a single source sample, sequenced in a study of blood T cell repertoires in COVID-19. Sequenced by immunoSEQ multiplex PCR; TCRdb stores in-frame clones only, minus some. This table has about 220,000 clones, 87% appearing once. The specimen sequenced was PBMCs or T cells enriched from blood (not recorded which). The receptors derive from a woman in her 30s with acute COVID-19.

The chain carries TRBV5-6 and TRBJ2-3; no clear D gene. The germline CDR1 and CDR2 sequences are SGHDT and YYEEEE. The CDR3 has 15 amino acids. V lost 2 bases and J lost 0, with 10 bases in between. CDR3: CASSLSGPSTDTQYF. For the CDR3, the DNA is TGTGCCAGCAGCTTAAGTGGGCCTAGCACAGATACGCAGTATTTT. The full variable domain, completed using reference TRBV5-6 and TRBJ2-3, is DAGVTQSPTHLIKTRGQQVTLRCSPKSGHDTVSWYQQALGQGPQFIFQYYEEEERQRGNFPDRFSGHQFPNYSSELNVNALLLGDSALYLCASSLSGPSTDTQYFGPGTRLTVL.

Only one count was recorded for this clone. The chain couples TRBV19 to TRBJ1-4; D ambiguous. CDR1 is LNHDA, CDR2 SQIVND, per germline (reference sequence). The CDR3 consists of 16 residues. V was clipped by 6 bases and J by 7 bases, with 21 bases between them. The CDR3 here is CASRPASIWAGEKLFF. As DNA, the CDR3 is TGTGCCAGTAGACCCGCCTCTATTTGGGCCGGTGAAAAACTGTTTTTT. Supplemented by reference TRBV19 and TRBJ1-4, the full variable domain reads DGGITQSPKYLFRKEGQNVTLSCEQNLNHDAMYWYRQDPGQGLRLIYYSQIVNDFQKGDIAEGYSVSREKKESFPLTVTSAQKNPTAFYLCASRPASIWAGEKLFFGSGTQLSVL.

The rearrangement uses TRBV3-1 (or the pseudogene TRBV3-2) and TRBJ2-3; 10 bases are a match to TRBD2. The V gene end was trimmed by 1 base and the J gene end by 4 bases; junction bases not matched to a gene: 8. The CDR3 totals 17 residues. Per the germline V gene, CDR1 is LGHDT and CDR2 is YNNKEL (reference sequence). In DNA form, the CDR3 reads TGTGCCAGCAGCCAAGGGTTAGCGGGGACTAGCGCAGATACGCAGTATTTT. Translated: CASSQGLAGTSADTQYF.

The CDR3 region is CAISESRNGYTF. CDR3 coding DNA: TGTGCCATCAGTGAGTCGAGGAATGGCTACACCTTC. The chain has TRBV10-3 and TRBJ1-2; the D is unclear. Germline CDR1 ENHRY, CDR2 SYGVKD. The CDR3 spans 12 residues. Trimming shortened V by 0 bases and J by 6 bases, and 5 bases separated the two germline ends.

V is TRBV12-3 or TRBV12-4 and J is TRBJ1-2; D not certain. The CDR3 extends over 11 amino acids. The V gene lost 9 bases and the J gene lost 2 bases, with 7 bases spanning the gap. This chain's CDR3 is CASQSNYGYTF. The CDR3 nucleotides read TGTGCCAGTCAGTCCAACTATGGCTACACCTTC.

The chain employs TRBV27 and TRBJ1-5; TRBD1 agrees at 7 bases. V was pared by 5 bases and J by 5 bases, with 0 bases of the junction left unmatched. Germline CDR1 MNHEY, CDR2 SMNVEV (reference sequence). The CDR3 consists of 12 residues. In nucleotides, the CDR3 is TGTGCCAGCAGTGACAGGGATCAGCCCCAGCATTTT. It specifies CASSDRDQPQHF.

The V and J genes are TRBV25-1 and TRBJ1-4; D remains ambiguous. The CDR3 loop spans 18 amino acids. Germline V CDR1 and CDR2: MGHDK, SYGVNS. V dropped 4 bases and J dropped 2 bases, with 20 bases sitting between them. Here the CDR3 DNA reads TGTGCCAGCAGTGCCCGACACCTAACTTTCTCCACTAATGAAAAACTGTTTTTT. Protein product: CASSARHLTFSTNEKLFF.

The rearrangement links TRBV15 to TRBJ2-5, with 10 bases fitting TRBD2. The CDR3 runs to 16 residues. Germline lookup yields CDR1 LNHNV and CDR2 YYDKDF (reference sequence). V was clipped by 1 base and J by 7 bases; unmatched bases: 9. The CDR3 nucleotides read TGTGCCACCAGCAGAGTTAGCGGGGGGTCCCAGGGGACCCAGTACTTC. This encodes CATSRVSGGSQGTQYF.

This clone was detected only once. The chain carries TRBV6-4 and TRBJ1-4; TRBD1 agrees at 10 bases. The CDR3 consists of 16 residues. Germline lookup yields CDR1 MRHNA and CDR2 SNTAGT. V lost 6 bases, J lost 0 bases, and 4 bases stayed unmatched. CDR3 DNA: TGTGCCAGCAGACGACAGGGGGCATCAACTAATGAAAAACTGTTTTTT. It codes for CASRRQGASTNEKLFF.

This clone was found a few times. The chain recombines TRBV5-6 with TRBJ1-1, with D perhaps matching TRBD1 (5 bases). Germline CDR1 SGHDT, CDR2 YYEEEE. The V end lost 3 bases, the J end lost 11 bases, and 20 bases lay between the germline ends. This CDR3 spans 14 amino acids. CDR3 loop: CASSSPGGSSRAFF. In nucleotides, the CDR3 is TGTGCCAGCAGCTCACCCGGGGGGAGCTCTAGGGCTTTCTTT.

CDR3 nucleotide sequence: TGTGCCAGCAGCTCAATCCTAGGACAGGGCCAGCCCCAGCATTTT. Its protein product is CASSSILGQGQPQHF. The chain has TRBV11-2 and TRBJ1-5; 8 bases fit TRBD1. J lost 7 bases, V lost 4 bases, and 9 bases had no gene match. The CDR3 runs to 15 residues. Germline V lookup: CDR1 SGHAT, CDR2 FQNNGV.

This chain connects TRBV30 to TRBJ1-1, with D possibly matching TRBD1 (5 bases). The germline V and J ends were trimmed by 8 bases and 0 bases, with 13 bases remaining between them. Germline values: CDR1 GTSNPN, CDR2 SVGIG (reference sequence). The CDR3 length is 13 residues. CDR3 sequence (DNA): TGTGCCAGCTACAGGAGCATGAACACTGAAGCTTTCTTT. It specifies CASYRSMNTEAFF.

The rearrangement links TRBV11-2 to TRBJ1-2; maybe TRBD1 (6 bases). Looked up from germline, CDR1 is SGHAT and CDR2 is FQNNGV. V shed 4 bases and J shed 7 bases, with 22 bases lying between them. CDR3 length: 16 residues. Here the CDR3 DNA reads TGTGCCAGCAGCTCCTCTTTGACTACAGGGAAGGCTGGCTACACCTTC. This translates into CASSSSLTTGKAGYTF.

The genes are TRBV19 and TRBJ1-2; D perhaps matches TRBD1 (6 bases). CDR3 size: 18 residues. Trimming cost V 4 bases and J 6 bases, with 27 bases left between them. Germline V lookup: CDR1 LNHDA, CDR2 SQIVND (reference sequence). CDR3 amino acids: CASSTHSDRQSVFDGYTF. The CDR3 DNA is TGTGCCAGTAGTACCCATTCTGACAGGCAATCGGTCTTTGATGGCTACACCTTC.

The chain uses TRBV7-6 and TRBJ1-4; 9 bases fit TRBD1. Germline V lookup: CDR1 SGHVS, CDR2 FNYEAQ. This CDR3 spans 16 amino acids. V lost 1 base and J lost 0; bases outside the gene matches: 0. CDR3 sequence reads: CASSLGTGATNEKLFF. The DNA of the CDR3 is TGTGCCAGCAGCTTAGGGACAGGGGCAACTAATGAAAAACTGTTTTTT.

The chain is built from TRBV4-3 and TRBJ1-1, with a tentative D call TRBD1 (6 bases). The V and J ends lost 2 bases and 1 base respectively, with 8 bases between them. The CDR3 length is 14 residues. From germline, CDR1 is LGHNA and CDR2 YSLEER. The CDR3 DNA sequence: TGCGCCAGCAGCCAAACGACAGGGAACACTGAAGCTTTCTTT. It codes for CASSQTTGNTEAFF.

This chain joins TRBV6-5 and TRBJ1-2; 8 nucleotides align to TRBD1. The CDR3 totals 14 residues. The V and J ends lost 2 bases and 3 bases, in that order; junction bases with no gene match: 2. Germline lookup yields CDR1 MNHEY and CDR2 SVGAGI. DNA of the CDR3: TGTGCCAGCAGTTACCGGACAGGGCACTATGGCTACACCTTC. Translation: CASSYRTGHYGYTF.

The rearrangement links TRBV19 to TRBJ1-1, with 8 bases that match TRBD1. Germline V CDR1 and CDR2: LNHDA, SQIVND (reference sequence). There are 16 residues in the CDR3. V was clipped by 2 bases and J by 5 bases; unmatched bases: 10. The CDR3 coding sequence is TGTGCCAGTAGTATATCGCTGGGGGACAGGAAAACTGAAGCTTTCTTT. Amino acid sequence: CASSISLGDRKTEAFF.

The chain joins TRBV10-2 to TRBJ2-7, with D perhaps TRBD1 (7 bases). The V end was cut by 5 bases, the J end by 1 base, with 15 bases between. The CDR3 is 15 amino acids. CDR1 and CDR2 from the germline V gene are WSHSY and SAAADI. The CDR3: CASSSPGGFSYEQYF. The CDR3 nucleotides are TGCGCCAGCAGTTCCCCAGGGGGGTTTTCCTACGAGCAGTACTTC.

The chain combines TRBV27 with TRBJ2-7; 8 nucleotides align to TRBD2. V lost 4 bases and J lost 3; bases outside the gene matches: 11. The CDR3 runs 16 residues. The V gene's germline CDR1 is MNHEY and CDR2 SMNVEV (reference sequence). In DNA, the CDR3 is TGTGCCAGCAGTTCCCTTGGTAGCGGGGCCAACTACGAGCAGTACTTC. It specifies CASSSLGSGANYEQYF.

A few counts support this clone. The CDR3 sequence: CASSLGLNQPQHF. Here the CDR3 DNA reads TGTGCCAGCAGCTTAGGCCTTAATCAGCCCCAGCATTTT. The V call is TRBV13, the J call TRBJ1-5, with no clear D. V was cut by 0 bases and J by 4 bases, with 4 bases left in between. Per germline, CDR1 PRHDT and CDR2 FYEKMQ (reference sequence). CDR3 size: 13 residues.

Only a few counts were recorded for this clone. The CDR3 reads CASSRSTSGLTQYF. DNA of the CDR3: TGTGCCAGCAGCCGGAGTACTAGCGGGTTGACCCAGTACTTC. The V call is TRBV14, the J call TRBJ2-5; TRBD2 agrees at 9 bases. This CDR3 comprises 14 residues. Germline CDR1 reads SGHDN; CDR2 reads FVKESK. The trim removed 4 bases at V and 7 bases at J, leaving 7 bases unmatched. The whole variable domain, filled in from reference TRBV14 and TRBJ2-5, reads EAGVTQFPSHSVIEKGQTVTLRCDPISGHDNLYWYRRVMGKEIKFLLHFVKESKQDESGMPNNRFLAERTGGTYSTLKVQPAELEDSGVYFCASSRSTSGLTQYFGPGTRLLVL.

The CDR3 sequence is CASSIKARVSNQPQHF. DNA of the CDR3: TGTGCCAGTAGTATAAAGGCCAGGGTTAGCAATCAGCCCCAGCATTTT. The rearrangement uses TRBV19 and TRBJ1-5, with a weak D call TRBD1 (5 bases). The V gene's germline CDR1 is LNHDA and CDR2 SQIVND (reference sequence). The V gene lost 2 bases and the J gene lost 0 bases, with 11 bases spanning the gap. The CDR3 loop spans 16 amino acids. The full variable domain, completed using reference TRBV19 and TRBJ1-5, is DGGITQSPKYLFRKEGQNVTLSCEQNLNHDAMYWYRQDPGQGLRLIYYSQIVNDFQKGDIAEGYSVSREKKESFPLTVTSAQKNPTAFYLCASSIKARVSNQPQHFGDGTRLSIL.

The chain links TRBV12-5 to TRBJ1-5, with D perhaps matching TRBD1 (5 bases). The germline V gene encodes CDR1 LGHNT and CDR2 FRNRAP. This CDR3 is 16 amino acids long. Trimming removed 3 bases from V and 0 bases from J, with 12 bases in between. CDR3 amino acids: CASGFTGSYSNQPQHF. As DNA, the CDR3 is TGTGCTAGTGGTTTCACAGGATCTTATAGCAATCAGCCCCAGCATTTT.